The 13 T cell receptor beta chains presented below share a single source sample, sequenced in a study of blood T cell repertoires in COVID-19. Profiling relied on immunoSEQ multiplex PCR, and the TCRdb table lists in-frame clones only, not all of them. In the table there are 240,000 or so clones, roughly 91% of which are singletons. The sequencing sample was made of PBMCs or T cells enriched from blood (not recorded which). These receptors were taken from a man aged 35 to 55 who had recovered from COVID-19.

The V gene is TRBV24-1, the J gene TRBJ2-3, with D unclear. This CDR3 is built from 14 residues. Between the trimmed V and J ends, which lost 3 bases and 0 bases, there was a span of 6 bases. Germline assignment: CDR1 KGHDR and CDR2 SFDVKD. In DNA, the CDR3 is TGTGCCACCAGTGATGTAACTAGCACAGATACGCAGTATTTT. Its protein is CATSDVTSTDTQYF.

The V and J genes are TRBV7-2 and TRBJ2-3; D is undetermined. In germline, CDR1 is SGHTA, CDR2 FQGNSA. Deletions cut 2 bases from V and 6 bases from J, with 9 bases between. This CDR3 is built from 13 residues. This chain's CDR3 is CASSLPSMDTQYF. The CDR3 DNA sequence: TGTGCCAGCAGCTTACCATCTATGGATACGCAGTATTTT. The full variable domain, in which reference TRBV7-2 and TRBJ2-3 provide the parts outside the CDR3, is GAGVSQSPSNKVTEKGKDVELRCDPISGHTALYWYRQSLGQGLEFLIYFQGNSAPDKSGLPSDRFSAERTGGSVSTLTIQRTQQEDSAVYLCASSLPSMDTQYFGPGTRLTVL.

This chain connects TRBV13 to TRBJ2-7; 9 positions match TRBD1. Germline assignment: CDR1 PRHDT and CDR2 FYEKMQ (reference sequence). The CDR3 has 15 amino acids. V was clipped by 1 base and J by 5 bases; unmatched bases: 6. The CDR3 is CASSLVGQGLNEQYF. The CDR3 bases are TGTGCCAGCAGCTTAGTGGGACAGGGACTGAACGAGCAGTACTTC.

In the case of this clone: Other DNA sequences within the sample encode an identical CDR3. The rearrangement uses TRBV4-1 and TRBJ2-7; a weak D match, TRBD2 (6 bases). This CDR3 has 13 residues. V was cut by 0 bases and J by 3 bases, with 6 bases left in between. Germline CDR1 and CDR2: MGHRA and YSYEKL. The CDR3 sequence is CASSQEGGYEQYF. Here the CDR3 DNA reads TGCGCCAGCAGCCAAGAGGGGGGCTACGAGCAGTACTTC.

V is TRBV14 and J is TRBJ2-1, with TRBD2 matching 9 bases. V shed 4 bases and J 13 bases; nucleotides not matched to a gene: 11. This CDR3 is 14 amino acids long. The germline gives CDR1 SGHDN, CDR2 FVKESK. DNA of the CDR3: TGTGCCAGCAGCCCTTGGCTTAGCGGGAGTTTTCAGTTCTTC. Translating it yields CASSPWLSGSFQFF.

The chain is built from TRBV7-9 and TRBJ2-5, with TRBD2 matching 9 bases. Germline V lookup: CDR1 SEHNR, CDR2 FQNEAQ (reference sequence). The V segment lost 1 base and the J segment 4 bases; nucleotides outside the gene matches: 13. This CDR3 region has 18 residues. This chain's CDR3 is CASSLGLAATKIRETQYF. CDR3 DNA: TGTGCCAGCAGCTTAGGACTAGCGGCGACGAAAATAAGAGAGACCCAGTACTTC.

The chain carries TRBV7-2 and TRBJ2-1; D is unclear. CDR1 is SGHTA and CDR2 is FQGNSA in the germline V gene. V lost 4 bases and J 3 bases, leaving 16 bases between the germline ends. This CDR3 is built from 16 residues. As DNA, the CDR3 is TGTGCCAGCAGCTCGAGTCAACGGGTCGTCTACAATGAGCAGTTCTTC. It is translated as CASSSSQRVVYNEQFF.

The rearrangement joins TRBV21-1 to TRBJ1-1; the D call in the table, TRBD1, was not verified against the DNA. TRBV21-1 corresponds to a pseudogene. CDR3 length equals 13 residues. CDR3 in DNA: TGTGCCAGCAGTCCAACAGGGGAGGCTGAAGCTTTCTTT. Translation: CASSPTGEAEAFF.

The chain links TRBV5-1 to TRBJ1-3, with TRBD1 matching 9 bases. The germline V gene has CDR1 SGHRS and CDR2 YFSETQ. With 4 bases clipped from V and 2 bases from J, the junction kept 7 bases outside the gene matches. The CDR3 runs to 16 residues. CDR3 sequence (DNA): TGCGCCAGCAGCGCCGGGACAGGGAACCCTGGAAACACCATATATTTT. Amino acids: CASSAGTGNPGNTIYF.

This clone has a single count. V usage is TRBV11-3 and J usage is TRBJ1-3, with D hard to call. The CDR3 is 11 amino acids. CDR1 is SGHNT and CDR2 is YENEEA in the germline V gene. The V and J ends lost 8 bases and 4 bases respectively, with 6 bases between them. The DNA of the CDR3 is TGTGCCAGCCGAACAGGAAACACCATATATTTT. This translates into CASRTGNTIYF.

The table lists this clone with a few counts. The chain carries TRBV6-6 and TRBJ1-6, with 8 bases identical to TRBD1. V was pared by 6 bases and J by 0 bases, with 19 bases of the junction left unmatched. CDR3 size: 21 residues. Germline CDR1 and CDR2: MNHNY and SVGAGI (reference sequence). The CDR3: CASSRVLLTGALSSYNSPLHF. CDR3 bases: TGTGCCAGCAGCCGCGTTCTACTGACAGGGGCCCTGAGCTCCTATAATTCACCCCTCCACTTT.

J is TRBJ2-3 and V is TRBV19; D gene ambiguous. Trimming left V 6 bases short and J 2 bases short, with 12 bases between. The CDR3 has 14 amino acids. Germline CDR1 is LNHDA and CDR2 is SQIVND (reference sequence). The CDR3 nucleotides read TGTGCCAGTAGGTTGCGGCAAACCACAGATACGCAGTATTTT. Protein sequence: CASRLRQTTDTQYF.

The chain carries TRBV9 and TRBJ1-1, with TRBD1 matching 8 bases. After removal of 4 bases from V and 5 bases from J, the junction contained 7 bases not matched to a gene. This CDR3 has 14 residues. From germline, CDR1 is SGDLS and CDR2 YYNGEE. CDR3 bases: TGTGCCAGCAGCCCATCGACAGGGGTGACTGAAGCTTTCTTT. This gives the protein CASSPSTGVTEAFF.